This T cell receptor beta chain was retrieved from a study of blood T cell repertoires in COVID-19. Sequenced by immunoSEQ multiplex PCR; TCRdb stores in-frame clones only, minus some. The table records 200,000 to 300,000 clones, around 85% of them present only once. Between the trimmed V and J ends, which lost 0 bases and 0 bases, there was a span of 8 bases. The CDR3 spans 15 residues. Germline V lookup: CDR1 SGDLS, CDR2 YYNGEE. This sequence joins TRBV9 and TRBJ2-3; D gene uncertain. Sequencing used peripheral blood. This receptor was obtained from a woman in her twenties or thirties who had recovered from COVID-19. CDR3 protein: CASSVGAYSTDTQYF. CDR3 nucleotides: TGTGCCAGCAGCGTAGGCGCCTACAGCACAGATACGCAGTATTTT.